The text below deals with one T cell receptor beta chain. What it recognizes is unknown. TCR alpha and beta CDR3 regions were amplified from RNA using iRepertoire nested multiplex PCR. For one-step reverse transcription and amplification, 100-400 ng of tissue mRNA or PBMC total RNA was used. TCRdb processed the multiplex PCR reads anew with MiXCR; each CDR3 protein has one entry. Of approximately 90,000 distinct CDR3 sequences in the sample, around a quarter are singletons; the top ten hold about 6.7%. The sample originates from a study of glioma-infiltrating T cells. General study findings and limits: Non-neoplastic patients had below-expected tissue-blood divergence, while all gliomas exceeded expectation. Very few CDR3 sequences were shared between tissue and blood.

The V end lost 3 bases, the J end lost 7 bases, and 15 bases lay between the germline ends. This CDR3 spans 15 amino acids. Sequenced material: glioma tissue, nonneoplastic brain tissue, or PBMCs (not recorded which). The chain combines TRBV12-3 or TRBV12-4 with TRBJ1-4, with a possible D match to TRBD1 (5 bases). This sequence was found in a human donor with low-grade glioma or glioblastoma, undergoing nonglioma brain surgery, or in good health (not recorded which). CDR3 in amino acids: CASSLYRDGTEKLFF. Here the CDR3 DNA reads TGTGCCAGCAGTTTGTACCGGGACGGAACTGAAAAACTGTTTTTT.